The subject of this entry is one T cell receptor beta chain. The germline V and J ends were trimmed by 1 base and 8 bases, with 17 bases remaining between them. Germline V CDR1 and CDR2: SEHNR, FQNEAQ (reference sequence). The CDR3 is made up of 15 amino acids. The data were produced by immunoSEQ multiplex PCR, yet TCRdb's version contains in-frame clones alone and is incomplete. The sample yields around 620,000 clones, 90% seen once. This specimen comes from a study of blood T cell repertoires in COVID-19. Study as a whole: Sites across the United States, Italy and Spain contributed samples from acute and convalescent COVID-19. T cells, B-cell-depleted T cells, or PBMCs provided the cDNA or gDNA that served as material.

The chain employs TRBV7-9 and TRBJ1-2, with no clear D. The source is a woman younger than 35 with acute or convalescent COVID-19. Sequenced sample: peripheral blood. This CDR3 reads CASSLVGSLLVGYTF. CDR3 DNA: TGTGCCAGCAGCTTAGTGGGCTCCCTCCTGGTCGGCTACACCTTC.